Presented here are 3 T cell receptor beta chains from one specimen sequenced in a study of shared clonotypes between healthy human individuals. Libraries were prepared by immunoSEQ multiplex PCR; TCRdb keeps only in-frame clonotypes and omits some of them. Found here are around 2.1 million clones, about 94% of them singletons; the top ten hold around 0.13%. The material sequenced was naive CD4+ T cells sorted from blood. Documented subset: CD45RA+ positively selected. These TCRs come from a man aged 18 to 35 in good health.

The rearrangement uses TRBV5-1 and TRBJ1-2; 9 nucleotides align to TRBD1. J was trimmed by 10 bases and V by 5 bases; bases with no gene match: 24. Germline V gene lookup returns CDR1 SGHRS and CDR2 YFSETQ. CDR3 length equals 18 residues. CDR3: CASSSRRDRAPLHIAYTF. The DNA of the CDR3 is TGCGCCAGCAGTTCCCGGCGGGACAGGGCACCACTCCACATAGCCTACACCTTC.

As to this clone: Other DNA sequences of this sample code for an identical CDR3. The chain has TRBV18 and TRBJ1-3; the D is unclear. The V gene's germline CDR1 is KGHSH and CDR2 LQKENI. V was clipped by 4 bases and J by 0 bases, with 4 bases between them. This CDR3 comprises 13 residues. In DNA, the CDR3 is TGTGCCAGCTCACGCGACTCTGGAAACACCATATATTTT. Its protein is CASSRDSGNTIYF.

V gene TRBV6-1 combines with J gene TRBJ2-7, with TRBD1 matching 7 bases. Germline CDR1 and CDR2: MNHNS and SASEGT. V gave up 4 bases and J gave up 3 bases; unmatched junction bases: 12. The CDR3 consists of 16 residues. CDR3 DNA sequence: TGTGCCAGCAGTGCCTTCCTTCGGGACAGCTTCTACGAGCAGTACTTC. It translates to CASSAFLRDSFYEQYF.